This T cell receptor (beta chain) was profiled in a study of T-cell reconstitution after alpha-beta-depleted transplantation in children. Construction of the TCRbeta library involved unique molecular identifiers. TCRdb reprocessed the PCR reads with MiXCR, giving one entry per CDR3 protein. The sample contains approximately 150,000 distinct CDR3 sequences, roughly 9% of which appear only once. This CDR3 spans 13 amino acids. The germline V gene has CDR1 SGHRS and CDR2 YFSETQ. Trimming left V 4 bases short and J 0 bases short, with 7 bases between. Study-wide results and caveats: As was reported, about two months after transplant, alpha-beta T cells came from several hundred expanded graft clones. Counts and diversity of T cells one year after transplant came mostly from newly produced T cells.

At least ten counts were recorded for this clonotype. Antigen unknown. The chain couples TRBV5-1 to TRBJ2-5; no definite D call. Source: PBMCs, mostly from graft donor cells, taken 180 days after TCRalphabeta/CD19-depleted stem cell transplant. The TCR sequence derives from a female patient aged 2-15 years who had a stem cell transplant for congenital amegakaryocytic thrombocytopenia, so the T cells may come from the graft donor. CDR3 DNA sequence: TGCGCCAGCAGCGACTCAAACCAAGAGACCCAGTACTTC. It specifies CASSDSNQETQYF.